This is a list of T cell receptor beta chains from one sample in a study of cytomegalovirus exposure and HLA in healthy donors. The protocol was immunoSEQ multiplex PCR, while the TCRdb copy is restricted to in-frame clones and leaves out a portion. The sample lists 99,000 or so clones; 60% to 80% were seen once. The sequenced sample consisted of PBMCs. The receptor set was obtained from a man under 40 in good health and CMV-seronegative. CDR3s leave out the opening cysteine and the closing phenylalanine or tryptophan. Fields, in order: V gene, J gene, clone size, CDR3 protein. Size values are once, few and many counts, or a class for expanded clones, and some rows have none.

>TRBV6-6|TRBJ2-7|-
ASSSLGQGLYEQY
>TRBV12-5|TRBJ2-7|-
ASGLSQVAYEQY
>TRBV7-2|TRBJ1-5|-
ASSPGGRQPQH
>TRBV19|TRBJ2-2|few
ASSISSNTGELF
>TRBV20-1|TRBJ2-5|-
SASEETQY
>TRBV25-1|TRBJ2-7|-
ASSELSRGHEQY
>TRBV5-4|TRBJ2-7|-
ASSSRTGVHEQY
>TRBV6-5|TRBJ1-2|-
ASSRGGQNYGYT
>TRBV6-5|TRBJ2-2|-
ASSFGTGYLTGELF
>TRBV11-2|TRBJ1-4|-
ASSLRTGGEKLF
>TRBV5-1|TRBJ2-7|-
ASSFGDVRQGVREQY
>TRBV7-9|TRBJ2-7|-
ASSLTGVAGEQY
>TRBV2|TRBJ1-4|few
ASRGGPATNEKLF
>TRBV10-3|TRBJ2-7|few
AISEAGISYEQY
>TRBV11-2|TRBJ2-7|-
ASSSRGAGGLYEQY
>TRBV9|TRBJ2-1|-
ASSVAGAASYNEQF
>TRBV9|TRBJ1-6|-
ASSVDGEGARGSPLH
>TRBV4-2|TRBJ2-5|-
ATQRGLDQETQY
>TRBV28|TRBJ2-7|-
ASSQDRPLPYEQY
>TRBV11-3|TRBJ2-7|-
ASSSAYEQY
>TRBV11-2|TRBJ2-5|-
ASSLNSPAGVQETQY
>TRBV28|TRBJ2-7|-
ASSQASGGTYEQY
>TRBV6-4|TRBJ2-7|few
ASSYGGLAVSYEQY
>TRBV7-8|TRBJ2-5|-
ASSVTFLNRDQETQY
>TRBV19|TRBJ2-3|-
ASSIGRNTDTQY
>TRBV10-3|-|-
AISGGGGENEQY
>TRBV7-9|TRBJ2-5|-
ASSPWQQETQY
>TRBV10-3|TRBJ2-3|-
AIMGGSRTDTQY
>TRBV27|TRBJ1-5|few
ASSLRGYNQPQH